What follows describes a single T cell receptor beta chain. Assay used: immunoSEQ multiplex PCR; TCRdb lists only in-frame clones, some missing. The repertoire consists of roughly 68,000 clones, with around 90% occurring once and the leading ten covering approximately 7%. Germline V lookup: CDR1 LNHDA, CDR2 SQIVND (reference sequence). Trimming cost V 4 bases and J 0 bases; bases outside gene matches: 2. The CDR3 totals 14 residues. The data are from a study of blood T cell repertoires in COVID-19. Sequenced input: peripheral blood. The receptor was derived from a man in his fifties with active COVID-19. The chain uses TRBV19 and TRBJ2-7; TRBD1 matches 8 bases. CDR3 amino acids: CASSTTGDSYEQYF. CDR3 DNA: TGTGCCAGTAGTACGACAGGGGACTCCTACGAGCAGTACTTC.